The sequence of this T cell receptor (beta chain) was determined in a study of CDR3 diversity in severe acne. J lost 5 bases, V lost 0 bases, and 18 bases had no gene match. The CDR3 contains 19 residues. Germline lookup yields CDR1 DFQATT and CDR2 SNEGSKA (reference sequence). This clonotype showed up just a few times. Using its own MiXCR run on the PCR reads, TCRdb lists one record per CDR3 protein. This sample has 85,000 to 120,000 distinct CDR3 sequences, with about half found just once. The receptor was derived from a male donor with acne. The gene calls are TRBV20-1 and TRBJ2-7; 11 bases agree with TRBD2. The source material was blood. CDR3 nucleotide sequence: TGCAGTGCTAGAGATGTAACTAGCGGGAGTGAATCGCGTCGCCACGAGCAGTACTTC. Translation: CSARDVTSGSESRRHEQYF.